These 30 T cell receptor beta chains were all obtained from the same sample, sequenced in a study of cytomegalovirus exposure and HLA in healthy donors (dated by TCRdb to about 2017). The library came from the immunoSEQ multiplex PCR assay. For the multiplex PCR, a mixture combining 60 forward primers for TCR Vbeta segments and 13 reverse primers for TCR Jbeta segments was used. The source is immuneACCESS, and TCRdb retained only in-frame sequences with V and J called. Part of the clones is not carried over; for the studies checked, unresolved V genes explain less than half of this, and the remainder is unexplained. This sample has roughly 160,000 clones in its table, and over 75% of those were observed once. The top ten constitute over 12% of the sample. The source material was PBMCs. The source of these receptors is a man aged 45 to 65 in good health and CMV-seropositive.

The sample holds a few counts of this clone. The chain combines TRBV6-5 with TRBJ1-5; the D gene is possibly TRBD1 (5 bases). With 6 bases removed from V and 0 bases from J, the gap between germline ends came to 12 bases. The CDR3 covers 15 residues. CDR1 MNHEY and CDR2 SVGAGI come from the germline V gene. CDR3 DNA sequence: TGTGCCAGCAGACAAGGACATGTTAGCAATCAGCCCCAGCATTTT. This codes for CASRQGHVSNQPQHF.

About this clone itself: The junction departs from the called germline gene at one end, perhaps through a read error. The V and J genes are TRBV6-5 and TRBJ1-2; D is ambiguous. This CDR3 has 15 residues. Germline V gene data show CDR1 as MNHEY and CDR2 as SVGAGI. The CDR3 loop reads CASSYSIQVGYGYTF. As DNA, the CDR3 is TGTGCCAGTAGTTACTCGATCCAGGTCGGCTATGGCTACACCTTC.

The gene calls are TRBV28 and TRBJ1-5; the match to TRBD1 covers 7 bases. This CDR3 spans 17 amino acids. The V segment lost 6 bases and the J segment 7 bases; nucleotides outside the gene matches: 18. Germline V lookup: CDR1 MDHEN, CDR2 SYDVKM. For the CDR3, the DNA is TGTGCCAGCAGCCGTATAGGCAGGGGGTCTAGTCTCCAGCCCCAGCATTTT. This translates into CASSRIGRGSSLQPQHF.

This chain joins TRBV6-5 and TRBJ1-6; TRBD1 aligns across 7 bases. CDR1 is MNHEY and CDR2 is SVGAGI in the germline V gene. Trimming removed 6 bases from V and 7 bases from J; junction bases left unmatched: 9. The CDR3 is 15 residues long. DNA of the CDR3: TGTGCCAGCAGCCCGACAGGGATTGGGAATTCACCCCTCCACTTT. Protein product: CASSPTGIGNSPLHF.

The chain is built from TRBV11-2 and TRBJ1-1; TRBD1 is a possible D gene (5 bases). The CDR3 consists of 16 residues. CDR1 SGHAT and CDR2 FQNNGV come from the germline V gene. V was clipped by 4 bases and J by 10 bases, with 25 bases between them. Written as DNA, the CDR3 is TGTGCCAGCAGCTCCAACCGAATAACAGGTCCTCCGGGAGCTTTCTTT. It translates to CASSSNRITGPPGAFF. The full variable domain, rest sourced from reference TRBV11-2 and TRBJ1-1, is EAGVAQSPRYKIIEKRQSVAFWCNPISGHATLYWYQQILGQGPKLLIQFQNNGVVDDSQLPKDRFSAERLKGVDSTLKIQPAKLEDSAVYLCASSSNRITGPPGAFFGQGTRLTVV.

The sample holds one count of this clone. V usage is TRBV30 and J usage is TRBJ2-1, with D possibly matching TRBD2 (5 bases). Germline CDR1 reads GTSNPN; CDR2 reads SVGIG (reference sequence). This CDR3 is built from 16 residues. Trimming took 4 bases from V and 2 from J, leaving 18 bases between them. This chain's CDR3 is CAWTAGRGNPYNEQFF. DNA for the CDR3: TGTGCCTGGACCGCCGGCCGGGGTAACCCCTACAATGAGCAGTTCTTC.

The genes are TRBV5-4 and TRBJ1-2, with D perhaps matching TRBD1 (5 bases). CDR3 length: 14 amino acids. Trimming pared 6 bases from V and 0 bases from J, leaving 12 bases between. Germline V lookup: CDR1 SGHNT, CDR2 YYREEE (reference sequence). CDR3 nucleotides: TGTGCCAGCAAAGAATGGGGGGCTAACTATGGCTACACCTTC. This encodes CASKEWGANYGYTF.

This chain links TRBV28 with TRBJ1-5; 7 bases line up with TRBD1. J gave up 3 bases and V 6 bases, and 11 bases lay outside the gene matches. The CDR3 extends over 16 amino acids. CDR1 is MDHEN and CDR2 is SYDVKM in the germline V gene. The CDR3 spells CASSVSLGGNNQPQHF. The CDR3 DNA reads TGTGCCAGCAGCGTGTCCTTAGGGGGCAACAATCAGCCCCAGCATTTT.

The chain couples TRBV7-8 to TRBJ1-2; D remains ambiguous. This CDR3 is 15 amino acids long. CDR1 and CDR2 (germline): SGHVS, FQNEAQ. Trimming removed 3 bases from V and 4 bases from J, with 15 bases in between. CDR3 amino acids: CASSFQSQARYGYTF. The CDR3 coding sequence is TGTGCCAGCAGCTTTCAATCGCAGGCCCGCTATGGCTACACCTTC.

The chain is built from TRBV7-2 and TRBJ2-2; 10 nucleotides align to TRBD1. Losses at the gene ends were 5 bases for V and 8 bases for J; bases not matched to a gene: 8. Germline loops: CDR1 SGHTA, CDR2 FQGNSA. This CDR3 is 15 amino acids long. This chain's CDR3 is CASSGGTGAGGELFF. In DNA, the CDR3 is TGTGCCAGCAGCGGAGGGACAGGGGCAGGTGGGGAGCTGTTTTTT.

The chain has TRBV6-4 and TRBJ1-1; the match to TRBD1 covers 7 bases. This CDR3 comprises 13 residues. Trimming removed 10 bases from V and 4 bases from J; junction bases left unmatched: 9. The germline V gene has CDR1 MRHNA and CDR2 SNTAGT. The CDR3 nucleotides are TGTGCCACCACAGAAAACAGGGGCACTGAAGCTTTCTTT. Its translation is CATTENRGTEAFF.

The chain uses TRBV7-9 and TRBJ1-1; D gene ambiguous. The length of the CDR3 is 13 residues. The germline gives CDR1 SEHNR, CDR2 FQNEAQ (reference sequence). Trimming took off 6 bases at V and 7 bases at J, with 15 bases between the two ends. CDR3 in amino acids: CASSFGSVGEAFF. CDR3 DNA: TGTGCCAGCAGTTTCGGTAGCGTCGGTGAAGCTTTCTTT.

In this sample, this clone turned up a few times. The CDR3 DNA reads TGTGCCAGCAGCGTAGCGGGGACTACCGAGACCCAGTACTTC. Translated: CASSVAGTTETQYF. V usage is TRBV9 and J usage is TRBJ2-5; TRBD2 matches 7 bases. The CDR3 totals 14 residues. CDR1 is SGDLS, CDR2 YYNGEE, per germline. Germline trimming cut 0 bases from V and 5 bases from J; bases unmatched to any gene: 4.

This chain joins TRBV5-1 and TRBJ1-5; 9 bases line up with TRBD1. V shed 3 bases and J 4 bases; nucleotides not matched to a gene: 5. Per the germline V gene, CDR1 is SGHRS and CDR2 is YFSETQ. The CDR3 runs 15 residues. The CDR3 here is CASSWTGAGNQPQHF. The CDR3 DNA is TGCGCCAGCAGCTGGACAGGGGCCGGGAATCAGCCCCAGCATTTT.

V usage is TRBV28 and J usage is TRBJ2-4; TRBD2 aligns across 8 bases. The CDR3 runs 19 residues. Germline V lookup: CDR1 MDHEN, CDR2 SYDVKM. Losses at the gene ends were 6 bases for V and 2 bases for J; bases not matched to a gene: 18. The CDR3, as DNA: TGTGCCAGCAGGTTTTACCCAGCGGGAGACAAATTAACCAAAAACATTCAGTACTTC. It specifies CASRFYPAGDKLTKNIQYF.

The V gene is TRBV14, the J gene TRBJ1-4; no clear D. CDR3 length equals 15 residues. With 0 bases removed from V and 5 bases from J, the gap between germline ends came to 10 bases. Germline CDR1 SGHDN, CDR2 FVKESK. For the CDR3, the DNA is TGTGCCAGCAGCCAAGAAACAGCTCGGAATGAAAAACTGTTTTTT. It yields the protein CASSQETARNEKLFF.

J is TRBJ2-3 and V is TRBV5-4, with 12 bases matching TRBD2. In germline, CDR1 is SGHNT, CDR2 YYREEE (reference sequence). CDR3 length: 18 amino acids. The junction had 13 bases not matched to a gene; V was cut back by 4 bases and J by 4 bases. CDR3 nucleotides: TGTGCCAGCAGCCCCGGGGGGGCTAGCGGGGGGGGAGCAGATACGCAGTATTTT. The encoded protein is CASSPGGASGGGADTQYF.

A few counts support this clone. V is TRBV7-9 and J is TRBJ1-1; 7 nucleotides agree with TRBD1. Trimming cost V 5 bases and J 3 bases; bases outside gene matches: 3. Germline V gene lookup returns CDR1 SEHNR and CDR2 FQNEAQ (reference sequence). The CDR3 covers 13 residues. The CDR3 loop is CASSVQGYTEAFF. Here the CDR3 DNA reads TGTGCCAGCAGCGTACAGGGGTACACTGAAGCTTTCTTT.

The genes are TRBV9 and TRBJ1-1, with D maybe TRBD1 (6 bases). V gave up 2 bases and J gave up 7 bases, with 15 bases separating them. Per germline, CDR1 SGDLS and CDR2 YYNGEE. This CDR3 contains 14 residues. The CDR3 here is CASSVLQGSDEAFF. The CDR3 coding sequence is TGTGCCAGCAGCGTCCTACAGGGTTCGGATGAAGCTTTCTTT.

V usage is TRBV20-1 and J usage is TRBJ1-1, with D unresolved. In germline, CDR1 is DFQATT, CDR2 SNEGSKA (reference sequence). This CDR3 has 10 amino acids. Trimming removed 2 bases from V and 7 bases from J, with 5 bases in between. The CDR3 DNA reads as TGCAGTGCTAGACTCCGTGAAGCTTTCTTT. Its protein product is CSARLREAFF.

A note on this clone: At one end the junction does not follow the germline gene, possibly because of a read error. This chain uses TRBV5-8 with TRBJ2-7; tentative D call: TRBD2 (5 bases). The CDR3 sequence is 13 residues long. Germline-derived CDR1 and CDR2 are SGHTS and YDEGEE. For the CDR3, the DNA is TGTGCCAGCAGCTTGCAGTTCGAGGGTGAGCCCCGCTTC. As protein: CASSLQFEGEPRF.

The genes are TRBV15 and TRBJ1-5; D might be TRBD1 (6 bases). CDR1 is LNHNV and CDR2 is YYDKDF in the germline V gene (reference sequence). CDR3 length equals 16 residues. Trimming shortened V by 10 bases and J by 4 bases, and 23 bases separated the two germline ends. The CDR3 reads CASKDAGTGTNQPQHF. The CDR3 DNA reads TGTGCCAGCAAGGACGCTGGAACAGGGACAAATCAGCCCCAGCATTTT.

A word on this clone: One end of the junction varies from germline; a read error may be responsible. The chain's CDR3 is CSSSFGTGNYEQYF. DNA for the CDR3: TGTTCCAGCAGCTTTGGGACAGGGAATTACGAGCAGTACTTC. The gene calls are TRBV7-9 and TRBJ2-7; TRBD1 aligns across 9 bases. This CDR3 has 14 residues. Germline CDR1 reads SEHNR; CDR2 reads FQNEAQ (reference sequence).

The CDR3 region is CTSSHRGLAGGQSTDTQYF. Written as DNA, the CDR3 is TGCACCAGCAGCCATAGAGGACTAGCGGGGGGCCAAAGCACAGATACGCAGTATTTT. The V call is TRBV1, the J call TRBJ2-3; no check of the table's D call, TRBD2, against the DNA was made. TRBV1 is annotated as a pseudogene. This CDR3 is 19 amino acids long.

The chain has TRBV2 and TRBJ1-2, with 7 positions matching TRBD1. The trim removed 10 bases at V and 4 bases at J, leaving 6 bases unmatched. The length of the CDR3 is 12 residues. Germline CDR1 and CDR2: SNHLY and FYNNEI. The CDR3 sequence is CAIDPGGYGYTF. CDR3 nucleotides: TGTGCCATCGACCCAGGGGGCTATGGCTACACCTTC.

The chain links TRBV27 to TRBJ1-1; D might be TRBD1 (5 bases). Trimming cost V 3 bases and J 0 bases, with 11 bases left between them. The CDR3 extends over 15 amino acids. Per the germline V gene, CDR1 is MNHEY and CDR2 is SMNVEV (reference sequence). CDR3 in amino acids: CASSFRVGMNTEAFF. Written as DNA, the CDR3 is TGTGCCAGCAGTTTCAGGGTTGGGATGAACACTGAAGCTTTCTTT.

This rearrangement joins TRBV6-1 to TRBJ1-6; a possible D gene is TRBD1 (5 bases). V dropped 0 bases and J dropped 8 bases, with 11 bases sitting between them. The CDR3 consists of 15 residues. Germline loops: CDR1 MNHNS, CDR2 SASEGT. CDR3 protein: CASSEAPGRYSPLHF. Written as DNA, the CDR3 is TGTGCCAGCAGTGAAGCCCCAGGGAGGTATTCACCCCTCCACTTT.

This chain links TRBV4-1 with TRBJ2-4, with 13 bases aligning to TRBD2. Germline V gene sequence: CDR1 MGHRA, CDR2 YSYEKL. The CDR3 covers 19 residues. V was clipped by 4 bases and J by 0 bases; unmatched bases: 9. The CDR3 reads CASSPRTSGGTLAKNIQYF. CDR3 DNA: TGCGCCAGCAGCCCACGGACTAGCGGGGGCACACTAGCCAAAAACATTCAGTACTTC.

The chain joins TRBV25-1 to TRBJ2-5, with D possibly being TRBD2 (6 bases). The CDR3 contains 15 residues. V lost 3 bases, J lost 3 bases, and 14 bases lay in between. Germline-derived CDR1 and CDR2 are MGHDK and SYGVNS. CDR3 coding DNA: TGTGCCAGCAGTGAGGGCGGGACGTCTAAAGAGACCCAGTACTTC. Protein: CASSEGGTSKETQYF.

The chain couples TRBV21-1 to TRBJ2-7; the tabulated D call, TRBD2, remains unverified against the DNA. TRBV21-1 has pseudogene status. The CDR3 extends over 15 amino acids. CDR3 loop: CASSETSEGDYEQYF. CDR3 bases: TGTGCCAGCAGCGAGACTAGCGAGGGTGATTACGAGCAGTACTTC.